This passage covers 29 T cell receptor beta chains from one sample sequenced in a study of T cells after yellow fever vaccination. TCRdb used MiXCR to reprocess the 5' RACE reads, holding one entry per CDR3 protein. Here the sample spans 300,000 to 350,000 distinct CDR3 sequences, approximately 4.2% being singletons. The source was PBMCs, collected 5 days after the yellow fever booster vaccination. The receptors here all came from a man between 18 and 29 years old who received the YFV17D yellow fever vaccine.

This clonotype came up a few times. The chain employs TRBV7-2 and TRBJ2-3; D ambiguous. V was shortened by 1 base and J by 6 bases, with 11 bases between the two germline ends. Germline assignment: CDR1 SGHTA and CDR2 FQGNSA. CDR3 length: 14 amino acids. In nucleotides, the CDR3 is TGTGCCAGCAGCTTAGACCAGCTCTGGGATACGCAGTATTTT. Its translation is CASSLDQLWDTQYF.

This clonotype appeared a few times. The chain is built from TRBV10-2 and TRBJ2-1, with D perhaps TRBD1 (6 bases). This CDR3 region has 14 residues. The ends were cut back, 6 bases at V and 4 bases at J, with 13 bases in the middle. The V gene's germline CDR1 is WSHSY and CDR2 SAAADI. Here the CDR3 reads CASRPGHLYNEQFF. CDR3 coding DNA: TGCGCCAGCAGGCCGGGACACTTATACAATGAGCAGTTCTTC.

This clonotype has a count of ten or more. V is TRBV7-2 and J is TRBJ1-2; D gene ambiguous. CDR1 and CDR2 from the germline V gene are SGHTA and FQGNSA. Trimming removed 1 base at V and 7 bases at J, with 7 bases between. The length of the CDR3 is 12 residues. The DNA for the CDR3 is TGTGCCAGCAGCTTAGATAGTGGTGGCTACACCTTC. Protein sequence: CASSLDSGGYTF.

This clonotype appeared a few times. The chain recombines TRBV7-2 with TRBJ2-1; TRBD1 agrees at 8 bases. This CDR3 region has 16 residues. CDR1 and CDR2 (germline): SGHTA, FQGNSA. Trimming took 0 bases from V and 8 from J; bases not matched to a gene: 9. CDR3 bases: TGTGCCAGCAGCTTAGCGGTTCGACAGGGGACCGATGAGCAGTTCTTC. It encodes CASSLAVRQGTDEQFF.

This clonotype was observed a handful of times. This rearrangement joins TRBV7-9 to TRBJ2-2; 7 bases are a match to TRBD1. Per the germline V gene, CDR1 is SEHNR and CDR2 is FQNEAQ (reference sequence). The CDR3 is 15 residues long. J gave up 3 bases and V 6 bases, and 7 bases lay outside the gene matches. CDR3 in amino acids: CASSPGQEHTGELFF. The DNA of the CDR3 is TGTGCCAGCAGTCCCGGACAGGAACACACCGGGGAGCTGTTTTTT.

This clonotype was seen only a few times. The CDR3 nucleotides read TGTGCCAGTAGTCCAGCGACGGAATTCAATCAGCCCCAGCATTTT. As protein: CASSPATEFNQPQHF. The gene calls are TRBV19 and TRBJ1-5; D ambiguous. The CDR3 spans 15 residues. CDR1 and CDR2 (germline): LNHDA, SQIVND (reference sequence). The V and J ends lost 5 bases and 3 bases respectively, with 14 bases between them. Looking up the rest from reference TRBV19 and TRBJ1-5 gives the full variable domain: DGGITQSPKYLFRKEGQNVTLSCEQNLNHDAMYWYRQDPGQGLRLIYYSQIVNDFQKGDIAEGYSVSREKKESFPLTVTSAQKNPTAFYLCASSPATEFNQPQHFGDGTRLSIL.

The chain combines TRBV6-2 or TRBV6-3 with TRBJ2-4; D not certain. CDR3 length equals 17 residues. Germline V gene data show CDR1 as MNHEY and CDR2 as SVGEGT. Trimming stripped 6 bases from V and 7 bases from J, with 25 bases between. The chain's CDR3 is CASSPLNDWMESNIQYF. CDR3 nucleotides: TGTGCCAGCAGCCCATTAAATGATTGGATGGAGAGCAACATTCAGTACTTC.

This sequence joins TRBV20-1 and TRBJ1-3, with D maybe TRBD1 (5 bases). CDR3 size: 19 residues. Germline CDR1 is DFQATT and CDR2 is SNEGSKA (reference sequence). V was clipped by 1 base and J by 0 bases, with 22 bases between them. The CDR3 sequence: CSARAFMAGRPDSGNTIYF. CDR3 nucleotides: TGCAGTGCTAGAGCCTTTATGGCAGGGCGCCCGGACTCTGGAAACACCATATATTTT.

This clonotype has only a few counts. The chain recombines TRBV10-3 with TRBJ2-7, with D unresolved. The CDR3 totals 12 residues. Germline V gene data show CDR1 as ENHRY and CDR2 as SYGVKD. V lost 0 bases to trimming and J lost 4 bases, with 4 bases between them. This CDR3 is CAISESGYEQYF. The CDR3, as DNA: TGTGCCATCAGTGAGTCGGGTTACGAGCAGTACTTC.

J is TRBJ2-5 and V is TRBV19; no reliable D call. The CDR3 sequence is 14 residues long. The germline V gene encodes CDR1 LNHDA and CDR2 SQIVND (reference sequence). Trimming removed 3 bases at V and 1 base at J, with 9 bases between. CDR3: CASSIGQPQETQYF. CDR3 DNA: TGTGCCAGTAGTATTGGCCAGCCCCAAGAGACCCAGTACTTC.

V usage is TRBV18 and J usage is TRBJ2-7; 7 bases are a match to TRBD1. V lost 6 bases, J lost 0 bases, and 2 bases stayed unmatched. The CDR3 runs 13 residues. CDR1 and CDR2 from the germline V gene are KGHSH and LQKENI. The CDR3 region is CASSGTASYEQYV. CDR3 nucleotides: TGTGCCAGCTCCGGGACAGCCTCCTACGAGCAGTACGTC.

Here the CDR3 reads CASSMTDQETQYF. Written as DNA, the CDR3 is TGCGCCAGCAGCATGACAGATCAAGAGACCCAGTACTTC. This chain connects TRBV5-1 to TRBJ2-5; D is perhaps TRBD1 (5 bases). This CDR3 contains 13 residues. V was trimmed by 4 bases and J by 2 bases, leaving 9 bases between them. The germline gives CDR1 SGHRS, CDR2 YFSETQ.

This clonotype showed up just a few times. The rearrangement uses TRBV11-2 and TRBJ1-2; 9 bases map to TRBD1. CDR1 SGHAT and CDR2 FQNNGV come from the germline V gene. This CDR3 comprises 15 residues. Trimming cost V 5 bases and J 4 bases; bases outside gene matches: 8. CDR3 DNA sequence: TGTGCCAGCAGCCTCACGGGACAGGGATTCTATGGCTACACCTTC. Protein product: CASSLTGQGFYGYTF.

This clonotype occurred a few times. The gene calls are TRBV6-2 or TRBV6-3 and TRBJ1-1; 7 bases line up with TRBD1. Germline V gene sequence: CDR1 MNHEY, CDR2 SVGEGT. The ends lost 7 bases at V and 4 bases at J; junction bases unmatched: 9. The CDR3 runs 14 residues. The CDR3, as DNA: TGTGCCAGCACCCAATCGCGGACAGGCACTGAAGCTTTCTTT. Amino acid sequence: CASTQSRTGTEAFF.

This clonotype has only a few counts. Written as DNA, the CDR3 is TGTGCCAGCAGTTTAACGATAGTGGGGACAGGGGGGAGGACAGATACGCAGTATTTT. Amino acid sequence: CASSLTIVGTGGRTDTQYF. V and J are TRBV6-5 and TRBJ2-3, with 11 bases lining up with TRBD1. Trimming at V came to 4 bases and at J to 3 bases, leaving 15 bases not matched to a gene. Germline CDR1 reads MNHEY; CDR2 reads SVGAGI. The CDR3 runs 19 residues.

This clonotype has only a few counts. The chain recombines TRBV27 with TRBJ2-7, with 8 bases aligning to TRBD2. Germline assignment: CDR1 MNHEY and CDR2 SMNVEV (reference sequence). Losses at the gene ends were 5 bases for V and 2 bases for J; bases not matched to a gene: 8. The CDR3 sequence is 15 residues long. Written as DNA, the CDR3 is TGTGCCAGCAGTCACCGGGGGACTAGAGCCTACGAGCAGTACGTC. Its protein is CASSHRGTRAYEQYV.

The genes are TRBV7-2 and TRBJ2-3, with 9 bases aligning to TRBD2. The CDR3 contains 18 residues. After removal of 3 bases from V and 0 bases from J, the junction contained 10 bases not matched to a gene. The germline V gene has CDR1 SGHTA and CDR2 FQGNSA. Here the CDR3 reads CASSFSQRGATSTDTQYF. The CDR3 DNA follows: TGTGCCAGCAGCTTTAGTCAGCGGGGGGCCACTAGCACAGATACGCAGTATTTT.

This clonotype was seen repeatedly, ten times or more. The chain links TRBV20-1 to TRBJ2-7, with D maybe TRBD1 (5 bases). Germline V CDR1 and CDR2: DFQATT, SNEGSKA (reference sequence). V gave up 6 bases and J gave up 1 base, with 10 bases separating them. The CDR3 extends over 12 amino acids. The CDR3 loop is CSARRGSYEQYF. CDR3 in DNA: TGCAGTGCCCGAAGGGGATCCTACGAGCAGTACTTC.

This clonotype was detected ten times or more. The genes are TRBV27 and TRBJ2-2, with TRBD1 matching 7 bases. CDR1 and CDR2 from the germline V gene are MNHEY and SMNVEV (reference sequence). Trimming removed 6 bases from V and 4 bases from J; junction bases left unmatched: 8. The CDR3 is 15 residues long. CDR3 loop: CASREDRVGTGELFF. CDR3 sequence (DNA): TGTGCCAGCAGGGAAGACAGGGTTGGCACCGGGGAGCTGTTTTTT.

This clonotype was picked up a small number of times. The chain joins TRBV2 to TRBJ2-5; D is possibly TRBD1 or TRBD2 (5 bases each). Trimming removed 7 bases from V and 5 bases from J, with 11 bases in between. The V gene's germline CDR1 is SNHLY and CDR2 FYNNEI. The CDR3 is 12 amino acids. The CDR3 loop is CASIGDGETQYF. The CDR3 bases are TGTGCCAGCATAGGGGACGGCGAGACCCAGTACTTC.

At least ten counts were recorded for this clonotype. CDR3 sequence (DNA): TGTGCCAGCAGTTCGGGGGGGCATGAGTTCTTC. Its protein is CASSSGGHEFF. The chain couples TRBV12-3 or TRBV12-4 to TRBJ2-1, with TRBD2 matching over 8 bases. CDR3 size: 11 residues. V lost 4 bases to trimming and J lost 14 bases; unmatched junction nucleotides: 4.

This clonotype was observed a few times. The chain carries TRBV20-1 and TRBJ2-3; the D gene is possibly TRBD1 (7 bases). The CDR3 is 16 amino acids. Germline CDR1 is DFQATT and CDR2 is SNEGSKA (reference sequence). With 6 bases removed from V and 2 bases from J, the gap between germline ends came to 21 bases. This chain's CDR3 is CSATPRGTVITDTQYF. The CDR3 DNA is TGCAGTGCGACCCCCCGCGGGACAGTAATCACAGATACGCAGTATTTT.

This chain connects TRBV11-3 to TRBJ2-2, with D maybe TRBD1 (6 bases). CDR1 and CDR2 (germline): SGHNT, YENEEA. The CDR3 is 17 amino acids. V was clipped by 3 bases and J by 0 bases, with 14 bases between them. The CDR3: CASSLSPTGANTGELFF. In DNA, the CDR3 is TGTGCCAGCAGCTTGTCCCCGACAGGCGCGAACACCGGGGAGCTGTTTTTT. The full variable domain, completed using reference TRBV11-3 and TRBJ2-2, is EAGVVQSPRYKIIEKKQPVAFWCNPISGHNTLYWYLQNLGQGPELLIRYENEEAVDDSQLPKDRFSAERLKGVDSTLKIQPAELGDSAVYLCASSLSPTGANTGELFFGEGSRLTVL.

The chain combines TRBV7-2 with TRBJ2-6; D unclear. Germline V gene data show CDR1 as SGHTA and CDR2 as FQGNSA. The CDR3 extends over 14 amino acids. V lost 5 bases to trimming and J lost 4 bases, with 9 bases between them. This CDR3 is CASSRVPGANVLTF. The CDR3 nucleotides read TGTGCCAGCAGCCGGGTTCCCGGGGCCAACGTCCTGACTTTC.

The CDR3 bases are TGTGCCAGCAGCTTAGCTTCTCCGGGGGTAGGTAATCAGCCCCAGCATTTT. Protein: CASSLASPGVGNQPQHF. The chain combines TRBV7-9 with TRBJ1-5; weak D call: TRBD1 (5 bases). Germline lookup yields CDR1 SEHNR and CDR2 FQNEAQ (reference sequence). The CDR3 length is 17 residues. V lost 0 bases and J 4 bases, leaving 16 bases between the germline ends.

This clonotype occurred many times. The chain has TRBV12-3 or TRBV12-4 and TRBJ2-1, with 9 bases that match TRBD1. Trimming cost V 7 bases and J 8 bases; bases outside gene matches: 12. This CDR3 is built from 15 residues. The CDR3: CASTPPGTGSYEQFF. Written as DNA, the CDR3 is TGTGCCAGCACCCCACCGGGGACAGGGTCTTATGAGCAGTTCTTC.

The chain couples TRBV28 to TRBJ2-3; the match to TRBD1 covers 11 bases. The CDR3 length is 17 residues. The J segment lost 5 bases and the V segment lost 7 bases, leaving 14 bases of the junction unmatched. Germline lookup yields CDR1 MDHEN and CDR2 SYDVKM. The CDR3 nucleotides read TGTGCCAGCACTCCTTCAAGCGGACAGGGGGCGGAAGATACGCAGTATTTT. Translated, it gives CASTPSSGQGAEDTQYF.

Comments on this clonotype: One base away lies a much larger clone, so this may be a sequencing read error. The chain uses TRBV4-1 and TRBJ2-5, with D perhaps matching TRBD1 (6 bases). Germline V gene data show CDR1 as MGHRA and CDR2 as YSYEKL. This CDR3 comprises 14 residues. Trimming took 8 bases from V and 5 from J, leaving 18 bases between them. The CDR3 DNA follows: TGCGCCAGCTGCTACAGGGTATTGGGGGAGACCCAGTACTTC. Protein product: CASCYRVLGETQYF.

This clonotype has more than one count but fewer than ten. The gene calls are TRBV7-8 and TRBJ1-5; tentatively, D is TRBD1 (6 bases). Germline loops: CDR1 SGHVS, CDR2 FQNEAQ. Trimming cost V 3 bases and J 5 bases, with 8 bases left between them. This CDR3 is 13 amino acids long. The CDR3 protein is CASSFYRDQPQHF. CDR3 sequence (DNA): TGTGCCAGCAGCTTCTACAGGGATCAGCCCCAGCATTTT.